This T cell receptor beta chain emerged from a study of OX40 agonist ivuxolimab in advanced cancers. Turning to the study itself: Patients undergoing dose escalation presented with hepatocellular carcinoma, melanoma, renal cell or head and neck cancer. With a range of about 23 to 85, age averaged about 59 years, and 65% to 85% were male.

Autoimmune disease history or systemic immunosuppression barred patients. Sequencing used immunoSEQ multiplex PCR; TCRdb keeps in-frame clones, though not all of them. This sample has approximately 82,000 clones, with less than 85% found just once. V was clipped by 3 bases and J by 4 bases, with 15 bases between them. CDR1 is GTSNPN and CDR2 is SVGIG in the germline V gene (reference sequence). This CDR3 spans 14 amino acids. The sample in question was CD4+ or CD8+ T cells sorted from blood, obtained in a trial of the OX40 agonist ivuxolimab. This clonotype originated in an adult with an advanced solid tumor such as melanoma, head and neck, liver or kidney cancer. V usage is TRBV30 and J usage is TRBJ1-2; D not certain. The CDR3 reads CAWRLLGSGYGYTF. CDR3 nucleotides: TGTGCCTGGAGATTACTTGGTAGTGGCTATGGCTACACCTTC.